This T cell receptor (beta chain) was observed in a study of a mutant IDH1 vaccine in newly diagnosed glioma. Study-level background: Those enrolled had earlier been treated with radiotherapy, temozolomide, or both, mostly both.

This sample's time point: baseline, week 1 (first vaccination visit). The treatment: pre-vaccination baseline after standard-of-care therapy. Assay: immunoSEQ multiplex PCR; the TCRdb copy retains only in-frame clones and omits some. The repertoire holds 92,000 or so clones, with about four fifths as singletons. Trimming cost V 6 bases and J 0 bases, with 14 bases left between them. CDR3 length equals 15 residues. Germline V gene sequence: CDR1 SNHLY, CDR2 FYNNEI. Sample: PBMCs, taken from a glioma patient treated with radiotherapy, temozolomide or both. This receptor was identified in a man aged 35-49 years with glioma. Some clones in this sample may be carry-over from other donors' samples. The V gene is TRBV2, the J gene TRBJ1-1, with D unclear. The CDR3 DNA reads TGTGCCAGCAGGGGTCTCGAAGTGATGAACACTGAAGCTTTCTTT. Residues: CASRGLEVMNTEAFF. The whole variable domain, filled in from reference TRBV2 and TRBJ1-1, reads EPEVTQTPSHQVTQMGQEVILRCVPISNHLYFYWYRQILGQKVEFLVSFYNNEISEKSEIFDDQFSVERPDGSNFTLKIRSTKLEDSAMYFCASRGLEVMNTEAFFGQGTRLTVV.